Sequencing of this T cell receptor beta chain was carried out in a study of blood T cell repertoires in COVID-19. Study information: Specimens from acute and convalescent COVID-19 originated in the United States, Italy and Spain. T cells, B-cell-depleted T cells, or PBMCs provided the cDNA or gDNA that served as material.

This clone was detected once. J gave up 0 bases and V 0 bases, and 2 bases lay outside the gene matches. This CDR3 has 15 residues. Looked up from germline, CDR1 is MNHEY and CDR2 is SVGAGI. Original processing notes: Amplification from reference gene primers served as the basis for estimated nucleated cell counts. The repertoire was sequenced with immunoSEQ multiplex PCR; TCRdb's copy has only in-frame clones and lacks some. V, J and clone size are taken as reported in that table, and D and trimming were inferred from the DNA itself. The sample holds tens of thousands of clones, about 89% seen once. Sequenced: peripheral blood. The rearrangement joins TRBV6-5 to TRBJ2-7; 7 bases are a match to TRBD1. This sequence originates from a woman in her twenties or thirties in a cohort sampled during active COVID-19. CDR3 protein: CASSYSTGSSYEQYF. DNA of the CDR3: TGTGCCAGCAGTTACTCGACAGGGAGCTCCTACGAGCAGTACTTC.